This T cell receptor (beta chain) was sequenced in a study of shared clonotypes between healthy human individuals. Study at large: Three plates each covered CD4 naive and memory; CD8 naive two, CD8 memory one. Study results and caveats: Rarefaction indicated that sorted-subset sequencing remained incomplete although depth was large. In contrast to clonotypes shared by all four donors, non-shared clonotypes had lower generation probabilities.

As for this clone: What it binds is not known.

Sequencing was performed with immunoSEQ multiplex PCR; in TCRdb, only in-frame clones are kept and a portion is missing. The sample shows roughly 2.1 million clones, roughly 91% of them seen only once. Germline V gene sequence: CDR1 MGHRA, CDR2 YSYEKL. The CDR3 is made up of 16 amino acids. V shed 4 bases and J 5 bases; nucleotides not matched to a gene: 14. Naive CD8 isolation took CD45RO-negative cells positively selected for CCR7 and excluded terminally differentiated effector memory CD45RA+ cells. This receptor was obtained from a man between 18 and 35 years old in good health. Some clones in this sample may be carry-over from other donors' samples. The specimen sequenced was naive CD8+ T cells from PBMCs. The rearrangement links TRBV4-1 to TRBJ2-7; 7 bases line up with TRBD1. The CDR3 spells CASSRSDSGRGNEQYF. The CDR3 nucleotides read TGCGCCAGCAGCCGCTCTGATTCGGGCAGGGGGAACGAGCAGTACTTC.